These T cell receptor beta chains were read from a single sample in a study of graft-versus-host responses after intestinal transplantation. TCRdb's copy holds only in-frame clones and misses some; the assay was immunoSEQ multiplex PCR. The data show 17,000 or so clones, around nine tenths seen once. Source: bone marrow, taken approximately 120 days after transplant. The origin of the receptors is a human patient who received an intestinal transplant, so some T cells may come from the graft donor. CDR3s include the opening cysteine and the closing phenylalanine or tryptophan. Each record gives: clone size, D gene, J gene, V gene, CDR3 protein, CDR3 DNA. The D gene is left open where the match is weak. Only part of the rows carry a size: once, few, many, or a class if the clone is expanded.

clone_size: -
d_call: -
j_call: TRBJ2-1
v_call: TRBV9
cdr3_aa: CASSVGFGLNSYNEQFF
cdr3_nt: TGTGCCAGCAGCGTAGGGTTTGGCTTGAACTCCTACAATGAGCAGTTCTTC

clone_size: once
d_call: -
j_call: TRBJ1-3
v_call: TRBV7-3
cdr3_aa: CASSPNGNTIYF
cdr3_nt: TGTGCCAGCAGCCCCAACGGCAACACCATATATTTT

clone_size: -
d_call: -
j_call: TRBJ1-2
v_call: TRBV25-1
cdr3_aa: CASSERREAGYTF
cdr3_nt: TGTGCCAGCAGTGAACGCAGGGAGGCTGGCTACACCTTC

clone_size: -
d_call: -
j_call: TRBJ2-5
v_call: TRBV2
cdr3_aa: CASSEGETQYF
cdr3_nt: TGTGCCAGCAGTGAAGGAGAGACCCAGTACTTC

clone_size: -
d_call: TRBD1
j_call: TRBJ1-5
v_call: TRBV7-9
cdr3_aa: CASSLDRGQPQHF
cdr3_nt: TGTGCCAGCAGCTTGGACAGGGGCCAGCCCCAGCATTTT

clone_size: -
d_call: -
j_call: TRBJ2-5
v_call: TRBV27
cdr3_aa: CASRGTQYF
cdr3_nt: TGTGCCAGCAGAGGGACCCAGTACTTC

clone_size: once
d_call: TRBD2
j_call: TRBJ2-1
v_call: TRBV5-1
cdr3_aa: CASKPSGRMAEQFF
cdr3_nt: TGCGCCAGCAAGCCTAGCGGGAGAATGGCTGAGCAGTTCTTC

clone_size: once
d_call: -
j_call: TRBJ2-7
v_call: TRBV30
cdr3_aa: CAWSWGRPAYEQYF
cdr3_nt: TGTGCCTGGAGTTGGGGTCGGCCCGCCTACGAGCAGTACTTC

clone_size: -
d_call: -
j_call: TRBJ2-2
v_call: TRBV4-2
cdr3_aa: CATSQDREGGMTGELFF
cdr3_nt: TGTGCCACCAGCCAAGATAGAGAGGGGGGGATGACCGGGGAGCTGTTTTTT

clone_size: -
d_call: -
j_call: TRBJ2-7
v_call: TRBV6-5
cdr3_aa: CASSSNLGWTSQYF
cdr3_nt: TGTGCCAGCAGTTCCAACCTAGGGTGGACGAGCCAGTACTTC

clone_size: -
d_call: TRBD1
j_call: TRBJ2-7
v_call: TRBV9
cdr3_aa: CASSVEGTGEYEQYF
cdr3_nt: TGTGCCAGCAGCGTAGAGGGGACAGGGGAGTACGAGCAGTACTTC

clone_size: -
d_call: -
j_call: TRBJ1-1
v_call: TRBV25-1
cdr3_aa: CASSEFPAGTEAFF
cdr3_nt: TGTGCCAGCAGTGAGTTTCCTGCTGGCACTGAAGCTTTCTTT

clone_size: -
d_call: TRBD2
j_call: TRBJ2-3
v_call: TRBV5-1
cdr3_aa: CASSWGGDTDTQYF
cdr3_nt: TGCGCCAGCAGCTGGGGAGGGGACACAGATACGCAGTATTTT

clone_size: -
d_call: -
j_call: TRBJ2-5
v_call: TRBV5-4
cdr3_aa: CASSLASGGQYF
cdr3_nt: TGTGCCAGCAGCTTGGCTAGTGGCGGCCAGTACTTC

clone_size: -
d_call: TRBD1
j_call: TRBJ2-4
v_call: TRBV30
cdr3_aa: CAWGGGTGKNIQYF
cdr3_nt: TGTGCCTGGGGAGGCGGGACAGGAAAGAACATTCAGTACTTC

clone_size: once
d_call: -
j_call: TRBJ2-3
v_call: TRBV30
cdr3_aa: CAWSRGSDTQYF
cdr3_nt: TGTGCCTGGAGCCGCGGCTCAGATACGCAGTATTTT

clone_size: -
d_call: -
j_call: TRBJ1-1
v_call: TRBV27
cdr3_aa: CASSLAGRGTEAFF
cdr3_nt: TGTGCCAGCAGTTTGGCAGGGCGGGGCACTGAAGCTTTCTTT

clone_size: -
d_call: -
j_call: TRBJ1-2
v_call: TRBV27
cdr3_aa: CASRRGGYGYTF
cdr3_nt: TGTGCCAGCAGGAGGGGGGGCTATGGCTACACCTTC

clone_size: -
d_call: TRBD2
j_call: TRBJ2-1
v_call: TRBV5-1
cdr3_aa: CASSPASGSSYNEQFF
cdr3_nt: TGCGCCAGCAGCCCCGCCAGCGGGAGTTCCTACAATGAGCAGTTCTTC

clone_size: -
d_call: TRBD2
j_call: TRBJ2-3
v_call: TRBV11-2
cdr3_aa: CASSGGTSGIWGLDTQYF
cdr3_nt: TGTGCCAGCAGCGGTGGGACTAGCGGGATTTGGGGGTTGGATACGCAGTATTTT

clone_size: -
d_call: TRBD2
j_call: TRBJ2-1
v_call: TRBV5-1
cdr3_aa: CASSSGRAGNEQFF
cdr3_nt: TGCGCCAGCAGTAGCGGGAGGGCCGGGAATGAGCAGTTCTTC

clone_size: -
d_call: TRBD1
j_call: TRBJ1-2
v_call: TRBV29-1
cdr3_aa: CSVEDPQGRGYTF
cdr3_nt: TGCAGCGTTGAAGATCCACAGGGGAGGGGCTACACCTTC

clone_size: once
d_call: -
j_call: TRBJ2-1
v_call: TRBV10-2
cdr3_aa: CASKTGTRYNEQFF
cdr3_nt: TGCGCCAGCAAAACTGGGACTCGATACAATGAGCAGTTCTTC

clone_size: -
d_call: TRBD1
j_call: TRBJ2-3
v_call: TRBV7-6
cdr3_aa: CASSLGPGTGGTDTQYF
cdr3_nt: TGTGCCAGCAGCTTAGGACCCGGGACAGGGGGCACAGATACGCAGTATTTT

clone_size: few
d_call: -
j_call: TRBJ1-1
v_call: TRBV11-2
cdr3_aa: CASSPQGSTEAFF
cdr3_nt: TGTGCCAGCAGCCCACAGGGAAGCACTGAAGCTTTCTTT

clone_size: -
d_call: -
j_call: TRBJ2-7
v_call: TRBV6-6
cdr3_aa: CASSYSGAGWSEQYF
cdr3_nt: TGTGCCAGCAGTTACTCAGGGGCAGGGTGGAGCGAGCAGTACTTC

clone_size: -
d_call: -
j_call: TRBJ2-3
v_call: TRBV4-2
cdr3_aa: CASSQGHSTDTQYF
cdr3_nt: TGTGCCAGCAGCCAAGGTCACAGCACAGATACGCAGTATTTT

clone_size: once
d_call: TRBD2
j_call: TRBJ2-3
v_call: TRBV6-1
cdr3_aa: CAITQGREGDTQYF
cdr3_nt: TGTGCCATCACTCAGGGCCGGGAGGGCGATACGCAGTATTTT

clone_size: -
d_call: -
j_call: TRBJ2-7
v_call: TRBV11-2
cdr3_aa: CASSSSLYEQYF
cdr3_nt: TGTGCCAGCAGTTCTTCCCTCTACGAGCAGTACTTC

clone_size: -
d_call: TRBD2
j_call: TRBJ2-1
v_call: TRBV7-3
cdr3_aa: CASSLSGSSYNEQFF
cdr3_nt: TGTGCCAGCAGCTTAAGCGGGAGCTCCTACAATGAGCAGTTCTTC

clone_size: once
d_call: -
j_call: TRBJ2-7
v_call: TRBV18
cdr3_aa: CASSPVGVGNEQYF
cdr3_nt: TGTGCCAGCTCACCCGTAGGGGTGGGTAACGAGCAGTACTTC

clone_size: -
d_call: TRBD2
j_call: TRBJ2-3
v_call: TRBV5-4
cdr3_aa: CASSLIGLAGKADTQYF
cdr3_nt: TGTGCCAGCAGCCTGATCGGACTAGCGGGGAAGGCAGATACGCAGTATTTT

clone_size: -
d_call: -
j_call: TRBJ2-7
v_call: TRBV5-6
cdr3_aa: CASRPQGSGEQYF
cdr3_nt: TGTGCCAGCAGACCACAGGGCTCCGGGGAGCAGTACTTC

clone_size: -
d_call: -
j_call: TRBJ2-7
v_call: TRBV29-1
cdr3_aa: CSVVGGTHEQYF
cdr3_nt: TGCAGCGTTGTAGGCGGGACCCACGAGCAGTACTTC

clone_size: -
d_call: TRBD2
j_call: TRBJ2-1
v_call: TRBV11-2
cdr3_aa: CASSFSGGSYNEQFF
cdr3_nt: TGTGCCAGCAGCTTTAGCGGGGGTTCCTACAATGAGCAGTTCTTC

clone_size: -
d_call: -
j_call: TRBJ2-1
v_call: TRBV25-1
cdr3_aa: CASSRGVPYNEQFF
cdr3_nt: TGTGCCAGCAGTAGGGGAGTACCCTACAATGAGCAGTTCTTC

clone_size: -
d_call: -
j_call: TRBJ2-7
v_call: TRBV7-9
cdr3_aa: CASSQGPEGDEQYF
cdr3_nt: TGTGCCAGCAGCCAGGGCCCCGAAGGGGACGAGCAGTACTTC

clone_size: -
d_call: TRBD2
j_call: TRBJ2-3
v_call: TRBV6-1
cdr3_aa: CASSEGTSGADTQYF
cdr3_nt: TGTGCCAGCAGTGAGGGGACTAGCGGGGCAGATACGCAGTATTTT

clone_size: -
d_call: TRBD1
j_call: TRBJ2-5
v_call: TRBV6-5
cdr3_aa: CASSYGGQRETQYF
cdr3_nt: TGTGCCAGCAGTTACGGGGGACAGAGAGAGACCCAGTACTTC

clone_size: -
d_call: -
j_call: TRBJ2-3
v_call: TRBV4-2
cdr3_aa: CASSQLGGGQTTDTQYF
cdr3_nt: TGTGCCAGCAGCCAATTGGGGGGTGGACAGACCACAGATACGCAGTATTTT